One sample yielded the 12 T cell receptor beta chains listed below, sequenced in a study of shared clonotypes between healthy human individuals (dated by TCRdb to about 2020). CD8 naive samples were obtained by positive selection for CCR7 among CD45RO-negative cells, yielding a CD45RA+CCR7+ population from which TemRA cells were excluded. The library came from the immunoSEQ multiplex PCR assay. This is the immuneACCESS table as TCRdb keeps it, with only in-frame sequences that have V and J called. A part of the clones is gone; compared with another copy, unresolved V genes explain less than half, and the rest is unexplained. The sample table contains roughly 2,000,000 clones; only one count was recorded for roughly 94% of them. Clones ranked in the top ten supply 1.2% of the sample. The sequencing sample was made of naive CD8+ T cells sorted from blood. This specimen's cell subset or site label, per the study, means: CD45RA+CCR7+. The source is a man aged 18 to 30 in good health.

This clone was counted a few times. The chain employs TRBV19 and TRBJ1-6; D is ambiguous. The V gene lost 2 bases and the J gene lost 5 bases, with 7 bases spanning the gap. The V gene's germline CDR1 is LNHDA and CDR2 SQIVND (reference sequence). The CDR3 sequence is 14 residues long. The CDR3 DNA follows: TGTGCCAGTAGTATAAGGGAAAATAATTCACCCCTCCACTTT. Residues: CASSIRENNSPLHF.

This chain connects TRBV5-6 to TRBJ2-1; weak D call: TRBD2 (6 bases). In germline, CDR1 is SGHDT, CDR2 YYEEEE. The CDR3 is 16 amino acids. The germline V and J ends were trimmed by 0 bases and 5 bases, with 15 bases remaining between them. CDR3 protein: CASSLDPGLNDNEQFF. The CDR3 DNA follows: TGTGCCAGCAGCTTGGACCCAGGACTAAACGACAATGAGCAGTTCTTC. Combining the CDR3 with reference TRBV5-6 and TRBJ2-1 gives the whole variable domain DAGVTQSPTHLIKTRGQQVTLRCSPKSGHDTVSWYQQALGQGPQFIFQYYEEEERQRGNFPDRFSGHQFPNYSSELNVNALLLGDSALYLCASSLDPGLNDNEQFFGPGTRLTVL.

This clone was counted once. The V call is TRBV6-1, the J call TRBJ2-7; D is perhaps TRBD1 or TRBD2 (5 bases each). The germline gives CDR1 MNHNS, CDR2 SASEGT. The CDR3 is 14 amino acids. The germline V and J ends were trimmed by 2 bases and 2 bases, with 10 bases remaining between them. The CDR3: CASSERGRAYEQYF. The CDR3 bases are TGTGCCAGCAGTGAAAGGGGACGGGCCTACGAGCAGTACTTC.

The chain couples TRBV27 to TRBJ1-6; a weak D match, TRBD1 (5 bases). The CDR3 consists of 17 residues. Germline CDR1 reads MNHEY; CDR2 reads SMNVEV (reference sequence). V lost 3 bases, J lost 1 base, and 13 bases lay in between. CDR3 coding DNA: TGTGCCAGCAGTTTTGGGACGAAAAGGTCCTATAATTCACCCCTCCACTTT. Protein sequence: CASSFGTKRSYNSPLHF.

J is TRBJ2-2 and V is TRBV7-2, with 9 positions matching TRBD2. This CDR3 is built from 18 residues. Germline V CDR1 and CDR2: SGHTA, FQGNSA. Germline trimming cut 4 bases from V and 7 bases from J; bases unmatched to any gene: 16. Here the CDR3 reads CASSSPGLAGAWGGELFF. The CDR3 bases are TGTGCCAGCAGCTCCCCTGGGTTAGCGGGGGCCTGGGGCGGGGAGCTGTTTTTT.

The V call is TRBV10-2, the J call TRBJ2-7; a possible D gene is TRBD2 (5 bases). Germline V lookup: CDR1 WSHSY, CDR2 SAAADI. Trimming removed 3 bases from V and 0 bases from J, with 12 bases in between. The CDR3 extends over 15 amino acids. The CDR3 protein is CASSDEDWLSYEQYF. DNA of the CDR3: TGCGCCAGCAGTGACGAGGACTGGCTCTCCTACGAGCAGTACTTC.

The chain uses TRBV7-8 and TRBJ1-5; tentatively, D is TRBD1 (5 bases). Per germline, CDR1 SGHVS and CDR2 FQNEAQ. Between the trimmed V and J ends, which lost 7 bases and 7 bases, there was a span of 11 bases. The CDR3 extends over 12 amino acids. In nucleotides, the CDR3 is TGTGCCAGCAACCTACCAGGGCAGCCCCAGCATTTT. It specifies CASNLPGQPQHF. Looking up the rest from reference TRBV7-8 and TRBJ1-5 gives the full variable domain: GAGVSQSPRYKVAKRGQDVALRCDPISGHVSLFWYQQALGQGPEFLTYFQNEAQLDKSGLPSDRFFAERPEGSVSTLKIQRTQQEDSAVYLCASNLPGQPQHFGDGTRLSIL.

This chain joins TRBV4-1 and TRBJ2-7; 7 bases are a match to TRBD1. Unmatched junction bases numbered 4, after V lost 5 bases and J lost 0 bases. CDR1 is MGHRA and CDR2 is YSYEKL in the germline V gene. This CDR3 has 14 amino acids. Here the CDR3 DNA reads TGCGCCAGCAGCACCCGGGACAGCTCCTACGAGCAGTACTTC. Translated, it gives CASSTRDSSYEQYF.

The rearrangement uses TRBV27 and TRBJ2-7; D unclear. Trimming pared 2 bases from V and 6 bases from J, leaving 14 bases between. The CDR3 contains 14 residues. Germline V lookup: CDR1 MNHEY, CDR2 SMNVEV (reference sequence). Here the CDR3 DNA reads TGTGCCAGCAGTTTAAGCAGTGGATGGGGCGAGCAGTACTTC. Amino acid sequence: CASSLSSGWGEQYF.

A remark on this clone: In the same sample, other DNA sequences code for this CDR3. The chain is built from TRBV9 and TRBJ1-6; TRBD1 might be the D (5 bases). V lost 3 bases and J lost 7, with 11 bases in between. Germline lookup yields CDR1 SGDLS and CDR2 YYNGEE. This CDR3 is 14 amino acids long. The CDR3 DNA reads TGTGCCAGCAGCGCAACAGGAGACAATTCACCCCTCCACTTT. Translated, it gives CASSATGDNSPLHF.

The gene calls are TRBV27 and TRBJ2-1; maybe TRBD2 (6 bases). Trimming stripped 4 bases from V and 8 bases from J, with 15 bases between. Per germline, CDR1 MNHEY and CDR2 SMNVEV (reference sequence). The CDR3 is 14 amino acids. The CDR3 DNA is TGTGCCAGCAGTTCGCGGGGCCCCGCGCATGAGCAGTTCTTC. Residues: CASSSRGPAHEQFF.

CDR3 sequence (DNA): TGTGCCAGCAGTTTGGCCGTGCCGGAATCGCGGGTCTACAATGAGCAGTTCTTC. This encodes CASSLAVPESRVYNEQFF. The V gene is TRBV27, the J gene TRBJ2-1; D might be TRBD2 (5 bases). The V and J ends lost 3 bases and 3 bases respectively, with 21 bases between them. Germline V gene lookup returns CDR1 MNHEY and CDR2 SMNVEV (reference sequence). The length of the CDR3 is 18 residues.